This record concerns one T cell receptor (beta chain) sequence. Assay used: immunoSEQ multiplex PCR; TCRdb lists only in-frame clones, some missing. The sample consists of 50,000 to 75,000 clones, over 80% of them appearing once. The length of the CDR3 is 14 residues. CDR1 and CDR2 (germline): MDHEN, SYDVKM. V was shortened by 3 bases and J by 11 bases, with 19 bases between the two germline ends. This record belongs to a study of OX40 agonist ivuxolimab in advanced cancers. V is TRBV28 and J is TRBJ1-1, with D perhaps TRBD1 (5 bases). The sequence was obtained from an adult with an advanced solid tumor such as melanoma, head and neck, liver or kidney cancer. This specimen consisted of CD4+ or CD8+ T cells sorted from blood, obtained in a trial of the OX40 agonist ivuxolimab. The CDR3 DNA is TGTGCCAGCAGTTTGGGGACTCCGGGAGCGCTGGCTTTCTTT. Residues: CASSLGTPGALAFF.